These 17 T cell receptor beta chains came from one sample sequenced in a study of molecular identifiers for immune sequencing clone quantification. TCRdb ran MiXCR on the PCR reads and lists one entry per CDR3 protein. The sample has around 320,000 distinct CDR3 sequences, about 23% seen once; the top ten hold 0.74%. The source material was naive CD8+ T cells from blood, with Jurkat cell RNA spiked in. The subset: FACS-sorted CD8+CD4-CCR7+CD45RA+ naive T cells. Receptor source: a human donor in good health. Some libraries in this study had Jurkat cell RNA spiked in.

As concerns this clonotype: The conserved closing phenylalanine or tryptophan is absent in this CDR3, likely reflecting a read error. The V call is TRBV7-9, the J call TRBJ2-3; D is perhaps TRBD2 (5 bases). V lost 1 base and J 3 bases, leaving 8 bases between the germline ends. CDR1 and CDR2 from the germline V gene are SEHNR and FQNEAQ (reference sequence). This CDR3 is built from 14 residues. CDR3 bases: TGTGCCAGCAGCTTAGTTCTAGCAACAGATACGCAGTATCTT. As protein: CASSLVLATDTQYL.

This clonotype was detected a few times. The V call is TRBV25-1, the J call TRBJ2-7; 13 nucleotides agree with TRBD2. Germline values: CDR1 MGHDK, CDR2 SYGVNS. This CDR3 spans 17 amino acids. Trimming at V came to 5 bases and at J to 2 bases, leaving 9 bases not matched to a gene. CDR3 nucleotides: TGTGCCAGCAGTCCCCCCGGGGGACTAGCGGGGACCTACGAGCAGTACTTC. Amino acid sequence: CASSPPGGLAGTYEQYF.

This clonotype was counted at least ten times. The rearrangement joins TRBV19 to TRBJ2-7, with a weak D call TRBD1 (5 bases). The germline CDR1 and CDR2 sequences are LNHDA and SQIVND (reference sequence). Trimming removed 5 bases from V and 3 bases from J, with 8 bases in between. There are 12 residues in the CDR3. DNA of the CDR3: TGTGCCAGTAGTCCGGACAACTACGAGCAGTACTTC. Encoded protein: CASSPDNYEQYF.

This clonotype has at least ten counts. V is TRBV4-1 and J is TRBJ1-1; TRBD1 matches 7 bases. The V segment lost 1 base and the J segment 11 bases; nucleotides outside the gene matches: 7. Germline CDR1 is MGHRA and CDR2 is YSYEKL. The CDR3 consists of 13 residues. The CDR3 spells CASSQVGGEVAFF. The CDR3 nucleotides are TGCGCCAGCAGCCAAGTAGGGGGCGAAGTTGCTTTCTTT.

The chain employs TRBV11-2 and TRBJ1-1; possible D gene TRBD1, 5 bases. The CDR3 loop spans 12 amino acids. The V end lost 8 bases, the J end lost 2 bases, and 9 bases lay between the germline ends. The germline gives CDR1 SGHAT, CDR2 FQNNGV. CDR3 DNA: TGTGCCAGCGGGGACGGCAACACTGAAGCTTTCTTT. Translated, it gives CASGDGNTEAFF.

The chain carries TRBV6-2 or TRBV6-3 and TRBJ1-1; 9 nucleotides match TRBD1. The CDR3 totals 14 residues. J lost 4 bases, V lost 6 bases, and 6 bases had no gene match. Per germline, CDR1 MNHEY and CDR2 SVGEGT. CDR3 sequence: CASRLTGGFTEAFF. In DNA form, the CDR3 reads TGTGCCAGCAGATTGACAGGGGGGTTCACTGAAGCTTTCTTT.

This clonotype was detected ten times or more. The CDR3 protein is CSVEGALASTDTQYF. In nucleotides, the CDR3 is TGCAGCGTTGAAGGTGCCCTAGCGAGCACAGATACGCAGTATTTT. V and J are TRBV29-1 and TRBJ2-3; a possible D gene is TRBD2 (6 bases). V dropped 1 base and J dropped 0 bases, with 11 bases sitting between them. CDR1 is SQVTM, CDR2 ANQGSEA, per germline. The CDR3 is made up of 15 amino acids.

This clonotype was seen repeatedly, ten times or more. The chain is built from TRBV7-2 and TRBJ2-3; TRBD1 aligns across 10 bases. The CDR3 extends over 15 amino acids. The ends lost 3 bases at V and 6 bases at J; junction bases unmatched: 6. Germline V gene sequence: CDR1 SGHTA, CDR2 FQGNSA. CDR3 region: CASSLRQGAFDTQYF. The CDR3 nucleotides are TGTGCCAGCAGCTTGAGACAGGGGGCTTTTGATACGCAGTATTTT.

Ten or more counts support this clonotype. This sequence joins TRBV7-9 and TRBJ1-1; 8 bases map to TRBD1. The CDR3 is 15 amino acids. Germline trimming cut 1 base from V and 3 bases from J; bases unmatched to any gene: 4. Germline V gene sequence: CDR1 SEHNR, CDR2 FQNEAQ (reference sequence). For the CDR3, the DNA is TGTGCCAGCAGCTTAGGGCAGGGGGCCCACACTGAAGCTTTCTTT. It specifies CASSLGQGAHTEAFF.

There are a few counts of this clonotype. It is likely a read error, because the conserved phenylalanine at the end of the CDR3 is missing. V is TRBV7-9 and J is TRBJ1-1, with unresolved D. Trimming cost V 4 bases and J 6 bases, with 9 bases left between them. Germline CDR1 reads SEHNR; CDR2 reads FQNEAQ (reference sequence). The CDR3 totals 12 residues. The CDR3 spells CASSSSYPEAFL. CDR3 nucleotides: TGTGCCAGCAGCTCCTCCTATCCTGAAGCTTTCCTT.

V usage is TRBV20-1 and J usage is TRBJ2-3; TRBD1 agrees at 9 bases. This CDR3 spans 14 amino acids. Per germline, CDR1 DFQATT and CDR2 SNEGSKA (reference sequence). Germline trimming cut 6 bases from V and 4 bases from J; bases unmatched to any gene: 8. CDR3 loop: CSATGQGSPDTQYF. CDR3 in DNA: TGCAGTGCAACAGGACAGGGGAGTCCAGATACGCAGTATTTT.

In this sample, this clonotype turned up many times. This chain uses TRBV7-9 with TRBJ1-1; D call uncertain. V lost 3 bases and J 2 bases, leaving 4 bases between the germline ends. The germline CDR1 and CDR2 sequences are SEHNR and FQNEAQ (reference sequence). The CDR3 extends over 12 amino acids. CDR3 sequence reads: CASSFTNTEAFF. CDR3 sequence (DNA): TGTGCCAGCAGCTTTACTAACACTGAAGCTTTCTTT.

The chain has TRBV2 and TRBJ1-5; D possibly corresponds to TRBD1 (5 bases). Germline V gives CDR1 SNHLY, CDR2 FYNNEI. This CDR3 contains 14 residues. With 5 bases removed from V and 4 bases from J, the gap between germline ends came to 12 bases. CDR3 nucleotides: TGTGCCAGCAGTCTGTACTGGGGGAATCAGCCCCAGCATTTT. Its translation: CASSLYWGNQPQHF. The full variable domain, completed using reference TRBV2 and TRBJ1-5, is EPEVTQTPSHQVTQMGQEVILRCVPISNHLYFYWYRQILGQKVEFLVSFYNNEISEKSEIFDDQFSVERPDGSNFTLKIRSTKLEDSAMYFCASSLYWGNQPQHFGDGTRLSIL.

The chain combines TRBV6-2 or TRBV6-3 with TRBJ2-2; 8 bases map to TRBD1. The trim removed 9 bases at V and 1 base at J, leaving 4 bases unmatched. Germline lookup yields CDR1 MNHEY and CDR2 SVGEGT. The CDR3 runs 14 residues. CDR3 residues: CASGDRGNTGELFF. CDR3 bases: TGTGCCAGTGGAGACAGGGGGAACACCGGGGAGCTGTTTTTT.

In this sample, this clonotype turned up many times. The CDR3 reads CASRHYRDRAYQPQHF. Written as DNA, the CDR3 is TGTGCCAGCAGACATTACCGGGACAGGGCATATCAGCCCCAGCATTTT. The genes are TRBV28 and TRBJ1-5; 9 bases are shared with TRBD1. The CDR3 is 16 amino acids. V trimming: 6 bases; J trimming: 5 bases; junction bases outside the gene matches: 11. Germline lookup yields CDR1 MDHEN and CDR2 SYDVKM.

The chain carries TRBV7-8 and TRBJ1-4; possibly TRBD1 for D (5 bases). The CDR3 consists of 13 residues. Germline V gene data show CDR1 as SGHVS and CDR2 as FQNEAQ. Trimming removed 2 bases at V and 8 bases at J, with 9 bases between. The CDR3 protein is CASSLSRVEKLFF. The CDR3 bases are TGTGCCAGCAGCTTAAGCAGGGTCGAAAAACTGTTTTTT.

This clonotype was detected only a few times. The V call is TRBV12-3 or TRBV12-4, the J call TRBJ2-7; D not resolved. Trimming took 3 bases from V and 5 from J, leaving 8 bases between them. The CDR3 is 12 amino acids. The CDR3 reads CASSFSGNEQYF. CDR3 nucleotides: TGTGCCAGCAGTTTTTCGGGTAACGAGCAGTACTTC.